This T cell receptor beta chain was recorded in a study of blood T cell repertoires in COVID-19. Study-level background: Material from acute and convalescent COVID-19 was sourced from the United States, Italy and Spain. The cDNA or gDNA used as material had been derived from T cells, B-cell-depleted T cells, or PBMCs.

Libraries were prepared by immunoSEQ multiplex PCR; TCRdb keeps only in-frame clonotypes and omits some of them. The data show fewer than 300,000 clones, with about 89% seen just once and under 10% held by the top ten. J lost 3 bases, V lost 6 bases, and 1 base had no gene match. Germline CDR1 and CDR2: ENHRY and SYGVKD. The CDR3 is 13 residues long. Those enrolled, adults aged roughly 18 to 90 years, came from some 25 US areas. Participant reports of clinical history set cohort assignment. This sequence joins TRBV10-3 and TRBJ2-7; TRBD2 matches 11 bases. The clonotype was recovered from a man aged 35-49 years who had recovered from COVID-19. Sequencing was carried out using PBMCs or T cells enriched from blood (not recorded which). The CDR3 is CAIRGLADYEQYF. DNA for the CDR3: TGTGCCATCAGGGGACTAGCGGACTACGAGCAGTACTTC.